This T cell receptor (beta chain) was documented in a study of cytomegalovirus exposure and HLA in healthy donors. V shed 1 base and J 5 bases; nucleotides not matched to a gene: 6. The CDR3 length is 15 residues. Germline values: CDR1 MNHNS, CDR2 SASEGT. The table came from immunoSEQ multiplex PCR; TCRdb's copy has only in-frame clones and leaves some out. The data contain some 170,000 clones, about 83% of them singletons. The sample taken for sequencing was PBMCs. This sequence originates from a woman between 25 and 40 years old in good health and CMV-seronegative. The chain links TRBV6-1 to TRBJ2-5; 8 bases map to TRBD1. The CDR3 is CASSEGAGGFETQYF. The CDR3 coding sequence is TGTGCCAGCAGTGAAGGGGCAGGGGGCTTCGAGACCCAGTACTTC.